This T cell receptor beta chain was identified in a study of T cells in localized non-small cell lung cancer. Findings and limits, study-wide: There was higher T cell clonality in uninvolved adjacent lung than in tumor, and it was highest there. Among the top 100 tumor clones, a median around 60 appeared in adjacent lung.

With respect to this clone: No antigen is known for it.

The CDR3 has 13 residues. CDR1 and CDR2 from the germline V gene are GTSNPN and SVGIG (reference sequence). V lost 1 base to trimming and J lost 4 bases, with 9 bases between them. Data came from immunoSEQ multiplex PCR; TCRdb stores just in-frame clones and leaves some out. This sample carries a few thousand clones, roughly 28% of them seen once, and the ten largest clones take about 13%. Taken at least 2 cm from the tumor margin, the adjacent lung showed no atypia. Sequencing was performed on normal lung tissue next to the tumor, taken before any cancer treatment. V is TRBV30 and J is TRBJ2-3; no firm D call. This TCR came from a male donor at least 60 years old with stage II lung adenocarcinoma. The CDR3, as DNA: TGTGCCTGGAGTGGGGTGTTGTCAGATACGCAGTATTTT. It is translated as CAWSGVLSDTQYF.